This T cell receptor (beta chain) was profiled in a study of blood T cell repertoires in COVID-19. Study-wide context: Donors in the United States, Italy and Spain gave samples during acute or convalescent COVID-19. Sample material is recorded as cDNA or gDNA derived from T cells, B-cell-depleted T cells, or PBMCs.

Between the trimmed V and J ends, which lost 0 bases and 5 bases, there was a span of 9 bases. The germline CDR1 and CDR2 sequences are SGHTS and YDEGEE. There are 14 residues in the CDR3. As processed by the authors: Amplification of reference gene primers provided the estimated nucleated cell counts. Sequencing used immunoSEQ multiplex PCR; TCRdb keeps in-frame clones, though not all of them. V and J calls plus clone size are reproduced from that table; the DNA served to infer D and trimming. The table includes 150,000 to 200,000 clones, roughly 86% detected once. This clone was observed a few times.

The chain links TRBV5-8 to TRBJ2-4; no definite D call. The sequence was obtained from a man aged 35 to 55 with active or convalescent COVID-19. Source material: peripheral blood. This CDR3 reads CASSLEEWQNIQYF. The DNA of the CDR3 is TGTGCCAGCAGCTTGGAGGAGTGGCAAAACATTCAGTACTTC.